Listed below are T cell receptor beta chains from one sample, sequenced in a study of blood T cell repertoires in COVID-19. Profiled with immunoSEQ multiplex PCR; TCRdb holds only in-frame clones, not every one. This table holds 70,000 or so clones, around 74% found once. The sequencing input was peripheral blood. The receptors shown here come from a man between 65 and 85 years old with acute or convalescent COVID-19. The CDR3 runs from the conserved cysteine through the conserved F or W. A D gene is named only where the DNA matches it firmly. Clone size is shown for a subset of rows, as once, few, many or a class of expanded clone.

NA,TRBJ1-6,TRBV19,14,TRBD1,CASNPGQGVSPLHF,TGTGCCAGTAACCCGGGACAGGGAGTTTCACCCCTCCACTTT
NA,TRBJ1-1,TRBV10-3,15,TRBD1,CAIRGQGLIAPEAFF,TGTGCCATCAGGGGACAGGGATTGATCGCCCCTGAAGCTTTCTTT
NA,TRBJ2-1,TRBV10-2,13,NA,CASRGGMANEQFF,TGCGCCAGCAGGGGAGGTATGGCCAATGAGCAGTTCTTC
NA,TRBJ2-5,TRBV27,15,TRBD2,CASSFGLAGGETQYF,TGTGCCAGCAGTTTCGGACTAGCGGGAGGGGAGACCCAGTACTTC
once,TRBJ2-1,TRBV7-3,16,TRBD2,CASSPGGSGRAGEQFF,TGTGCCAGCAGCCCGGGTGGTAGCGGGAGGGCCGGGGAGCAGTTCTTC
NA,TRBJ2-7,TRBV18,13,NA,CASSPSQRNEQYF,TGTGCCAGCTCACCTAGTCAAAGAAACGAGCAGTACTTC
NA,TRBJ2-2,TRBV5-1,15,TRBD2,CASSTSLAGTGELFF,TGCGCCAGCAGCACTTCACTAGCGGGTACCGGGGAGCTGTTTTTT
NA,TRBJ2-5,TRBV29-1,13,NA,CSGTRGYGETQYF,TGCAGCGGCACGAGAGGGTACGGAGAGACCCAGTACTTC
NA,TRBJ1-5,TRBV12-3/TRBV12-4,13,NA,CASSPGGGQPQHF,TGTGCCAGCAGCCCGGGGGGAGGGCAGCCCCAGCATTTT
NA,TRBJ1-2,TRBV28,13,TRBD1,CASSPGTVDGYTF,TGTGCCAGCAGTCCCGGGACAGTTGACGGCTACACCTTC
NA,TRBJ2-7,TRBV27,13,NA,CASSRQETYEQYF,TGTGCCAGCAGTCGACAGGAGACCTACGAGCAGTACTTC
NA,TRBJ2-3,TRBV9,15,TRBD1,CASSEWDSSTDTQYF,TGTGCCAGCAGTGAATGGGACAGCAGCACAGATACGCAGTATTTT
NA,TRBJ1-1,TRBV4-2,18,TRBD1,CASSSQKGEGAKGTEAFF,TGTGCCAGCAGCTCCCAAAAGGGAGAGGGGGCAAAAGGGACTGAAGCTTTCTTT
NA,TRBJ2-1,TRBV5-1,14,TRBD1,CASSFGDRYNEQFF,TGCGCCAGCAGCTTCGGGGACAGGTATAATGAGCAGTTCTTC
NA,TRBJ2-7,TRBV7-9,16,NA,CASSLTSGRFSYEQYF,TGTGCCAGCAGCTTAACAAGCGGGCGGTTCTCCTACGAGCAGTACTTC
few,TRBJ2-6,TRBV7-2,15,NA,CASSNYFSGANVLTF,TGTGCCAGCAGCAATTACTTCTCTGGGGCCAACGTCCTGACTTTC